Below are 30 T cell receptor beta chains sequenced from a single sample in a study of CD8+ T cells in alopecia areata. cDNA serving as the sequencing template came from extracted, reverse transcribed RNA. Produced via immunoSEQ multiplex PCR; TCRdb's table is partial and in-frame only. The sample contains roughly 250,000 clones, around 64% of which appear only once. Treatment of the sample: oral pan-JAK inhibitor, 5-10 mg twice daily. The sequences come from CD4+ T cells sorted from blood, collected around week 53, from a patient treated with tofacitinib. These receptors originate from a human donor with alopecia areata.

This clone has a handful of counts. V and J are TRBV6-1 and TRBJ2-3; 12 bases match TRBD2. CDR3 length equals 14 residues. V was clipped by 3 bases and J by 14 bases; unmatched bases: 9. Germline V gene lookup returns CDR1 MNHNS and CDR2 SASEGT. As DNA, the CDR3 is TGTGCCAGCAGTGAGGCTAGCGGGGGGGGCCTTGGGTATTTT. It codes for CASSEASGGGLGYF.

The CDR3 bases are TGTGCCAGCAGCCCCCGGGGATTCAATGAGCAGTTCTTC. Its protein is CASSPRGFNEQFF. The V and J genes are TRBV27 and TRBJ2-1; a weak D match, TRBD2 (5 bases). With 6 bases removed from V and 6 bases from J, the gap between germline ends came to 12 bases. Germline V gene lookup returns CDR1 MNHEY and CDR2 SMNVEV (reference sequence). The CDR3 spans 13 residues.

For the CDR3, the DNA is TGTGCCAGCAGCTTAGGTCCGGTTTCCTACAATGAGCAGTTCTTC. Protein product: CASSLGPVSYNEQFF. The rearrangement uses TRBV7-8 and TRBJ2-1, with D uncertain. Germline CDR1 reads SGHVS; CDR2 reads FQNEAQ. The length of the CDR3 is 15 residues. Trimming removed 1 base at V and 1 base at J, with 8 bases between.

The genes are TRBV10-3 and TRBJ2-3; 7 positions agree with TRBD1. The ends lost 3 bases at V and 3 bases at J; junction bases unmatched: 6. The CDR3 length is 15 residues. Germline CDR1 reads ENHRY; CDR2 reads SYGVKD. CDR3 in amino acids: CAISERDRPTDTQYF. The CDR3 nucleotides read TGTGCCATCAGTGAAAGGGACAGACCGACAGATACGCAGTATTTT.

This clone was observed a few times. J is TRBJ2-7 and V is TRBV10-3, with 7 positions matching TRBD1. This CDR3 comprises 12 residues. The V gene end was trimmed by 10 bases and the J gene end by 2 bases; junction bases not matched to a gene: 5. Germline loops: CDR1 ENHRY, CDR2 SYGVKD. The CDR3 loop is CATRDSPYEQYF. The CDR3 DNA follows: TGTGCCACCCGGGACAGCCCCTACGAGCAGTACTTC.

This chain joins TRBV9 and TRBJ2-6; D is unclear. Trimming left V 0 bases short and J 2 bases short, with 12 bases between. Germline-derived CDR1 and CDR2 are SGDLS and YYNGEE. CDR3 length: 17 residues. DNA for the CDR3: TGTGCCAGCAGCGTAGAGACTTCAGCCACTGGGGCCAACGTCCTGACTTTC. Translating it yields CASSVETSATGANVLTF.

CDR3 protein: CASSSPHIGASEKAQYF. In DNA form, the CDR3 reads TGTGCCAGCAGCTCCCCGCACATCGGCGCAAGCGAGAAAGCGCAGTACTTC. The V and J genes are TRBV7-8 and TRBJ2-7; unclear D gene. This CDR3 has 17 amino acids. V gave up 4 bases and J gave up 9 bases, with 28 bases separating them. CDR1 is SGHVS and CDR2 is FQNEAQ in the germline V gene.

The chain employs TRBV18 and TRBJ1-1; no clear D gene. The CDR3 loop spans 13 amino acids. The V gene's germline CDR1 is KGHSH and CDR2 LQKENI. Deletions cut 5 bases from V and 1 base from J, with 8 bases between. The CDR3 spells CASSVRTNTEAFF. Here the CDR3 DNA reads TGTGCCAGCTCAGTACGTACGAACACTGAAGCTTTCTTT. Using reference TRBV18 and TRBJ1-1 for the parts outside the CDR3, the full variable domain is NAGVMQNPRHLVRRRGQEARLRCSPMKGHSHVYWYRQLPEEGLKFMVYLQKENIIDESGMPKERFSAEFPKEGPSILRIQQVVRGDSAAYFCASSVRTNTEAFFGQGTRLTVV.

The chain has TRBV9 and TRBJ2-6; D remains unclear. Looked up from germline, CDR1 is SGDLS and CDR2 is YYNGEE. V was cut by 3 bases and J by 1 base, with 5 bases left in between. The CDR3 runs 14 residues. CDR3 sequence: CASSDRSGANVLTF. Written as DNA, the CDR3 is TGTGCCAGCAGCGACAGATCTGGGGCCAACGTCCTGACTTTC.

The chain recombines TRBV6-5 with TRBJ1-2; D is undetermined. This CDR3 has 12 residues. V lost 5 bases to trimming and J lost 3 bases, with 7 bases between them. CDR1 and CDR2 from the germline V gene are MNHEY and SVGAGI. CDR3 nucleotide sequence: TGTGCCAGCAGTACGACCGACTATGGCTACACCTTC. It yields the protein CASSTTDYGYTF.

This clone was seen more than once but under ten times. The V gene is TRBV5-1, the J gene TRBJ2-1; D might be TRBD2 (6 bases). The CDR3 contains 13 residues. V lost 0 bases to trimming and J lost 8 bases, with 9 bases between them. Per the germline V gene, CDR1 is SGHRS and CDR2 is YFSETQ. The CDR3 nucleotides are TGCGCCAGCAGCTTGGGTAGCGGAGATGAGCAGTTCTTC. Translating it yields CASSLGSGDEQFF.

V is TRBV29-1 and J is TRBJ2-1; 10 bases fit TRBD2. The junction had 6 bases not matched to a gene; V was cut back by 4 bases and J by 0 bases. Germline CDR1 is SQVTM and CDR2 is ANQGSEA. The CDR3 loop spans 16 amino acids. CDR3 amino acids: CSVVRLAGASYNEQFF. The CDR3 coding sequence is TGCAGCGTTGTAAGGCTAGCGGGGGCCTCCTACAATGAGCAGTTCTTC.

Of note for this clone: This sample also contains other DNA sequences that code for the same CDR3. The rearrangement uses TRBV19 and TRBJ1-5; 7 bases are shared with TRBD1. Trimming cost V 4 bases and J 4 bases; bases outside gene matches: 4. The CDR3 length is 14 residues. The germline V gene has CDR1 LNHDA and CDR2 SQIVND (reference sequence). The CDR3: CASSTDRVNQPQHF. Written as DNA, the CDR3 is TGTGCCAGTAGTACCGACAGGGTTAATCAGCCCCAGCATTTT.

V and J are TRBV30 and TRBJ1-5, with 7 bases fitting TRBD1. V lost 2 bases to trimming and J lost 2 bases; unmatched junction nucleotides: 3. Germline V gene sequence: CDR1 GTSNPN, CDR2 SVGIG (reference sequence). CDR3 size: 14 residues. DNA for the CDR3: TGTGCCTGGAGTTTCGGACAGGGCAATCAGCCCCAGCATTTT. Protein product: CAWSFGQGNQPQHF.

The rearrangement uses TRBV2 and TRBJ1-2; no definite D call. V lost 4 bases to trimming and J lost 0 bases, with 9 bases between them. From germline, CDR1 is SNHLY and CDR2 FYNNEI. This CDR3 region has 14 residues. The CDR3 loop reads CASSGGGSNYGYTF. In DNA, the CDR3 is TGTGCCAGCAGTGGTGGCGGTTCTAACTATGGCTACACCTTC.

This rearrangement joins TRBV30 to TRBJ1-4, with 8 bases fitting TRBD1. With 3 bases clipped from V and 8 bases from J, the junction kept 14 bases outside the gene matches. From germline, CDR1 is GTSNPN and CDR2 SVGIG (reference sequence). The CDR3 has 16 amino acids. The CDR3 coding sequence is TGTGCCTGGAGCCCCGGACAGGGAGTTAATGGAGAAAAACTGTTTTTT. This translates into CAWSPGQGVNGEKLFF.

This chain links TRBV18 with TRBJ2-7, with D tentatively TRBD1 (6 bases). Germline V gene lookup returns CDR1 KGHSH and CDR2 LQKENI. V gave up 4 bases and J gave up 4 bases, with 8 bases separating them. This CDR3 has 12 residues. For the CDR3, the DNA is TGTGCCAGCTCACGGACAGCGTACGAGCAGTACTTC. Translation: CASSRTAYEQYF.

The chain carries TRBV9 and TRBJ2-5; TRBD1 agrees at 7 bases. The junction had 10 bases not matched to a gene; V was cut back by 1 base and J by 4 bases. The CDR3 has 16 residues. The germline CDR1 and CDR2 sequences are SGDLS and YYNGEE. The CDR3 loop is CASSVSPSPGGETQYF. The CDR3 nucleotides are TGTGCCAGCAGCGTATCCCCCTCCCCAGGGGGAGAGACCCAGTACTTC.

Regarding this clone: At the DNA level, this CDR3 is encoded by other sequences in the same sample as well. This chain uses TRBV2 with TRBJ2-7; D is unclear. This CDR3 has 10 amino acids. Germline V CDR1 and CDR2: SNHLY, FYNNEI. V dropped 6 bases and J dropped 4 bases, with 4 bases sitting between them. The CDR3 DNA sequence: TGTGCCAGCAGAGAATACGAGCAGTACTTC. As protein: CASREYEQYF.

J is TRBJ2-1 and V is TRBV27; 12 bases agree with TRBD2. The CDR3 sequence is 14 residues long. The V segment lost 8 bases and the J segment 9 bases; nucleotides outside the gene matches: 8. Germline V gives CDR1 MNHEY, CDR2 SMNVEV (reference sequence). The chain's CDR3 is CASLSSGLAGEQFF. CDR3 DNA sequence: TGTGCCAGCCTCTCCTCGGGACTAGCGGGTGAGCAGTTCTTC.

V is TRBV6-1 and J is TRBJ1-5; D unclear. Trimming removed 6 bases at V and 1 base at J, with 7 bases between. CDR1 is MNHNS and CDR2 is SASEGT in the germline V gene. This CDR3 region has 13 residues. The CDR3 sequence is CASRQISNQPQHF. As DNA, the CDR3 is TGTGCCAGCAGGCAGATCAGCAATCAGCCCCAGCATTTT.

This clone was detected only a few times. The rearrangement uses TRBV9 and TRBJ2-4; 7 bases are shared with TRBD1. CDR3 length equals 14 residues. The J segment lost 8 bases and the V segment lost 1 base, leaving 6 bases of the junction unmatched. The germline V gene encodes CDR1 SGDLS and CDR2 YYNGEE. This CDR3 is CASSVTGDGDIQYF. The CDR3 bases are TGTGCCAGCAGCGTAACAGGGGATGGGGACATTCAGTACTTC.

This clone was observed once. CDR3 sequence reads: CASFISGANVLTF. CDR3 sequence (DNA): TGTGCCAGCTTTATCTCTGGGGCCAACGTCCTGACTTTC. The chain carries TRBV18 and TRBJ2-6; D gene unclear. The germline V gene has CDR1 KGHSH and CDR2 LQKENI. Trimming pared 7 bases from V and 0 bases from J, leaving 4 bases between. CDR3 size: 13 residues.

The chain links TRBV29-1 to TRBJ1-5, with TRBD1 as a possible D gene (6 bases). In germline, CDR1 is SQVTM, CDR2 ANQGSEA. Trimming pared 5 bases from V and 5 bases from J, leaving 16 bases between. The CDR3 is 14 amino acids. The CDR3 nucleotides are TGCAGCGTTCAGACAGGTATCGGGTATCAGCCCCAGCATTTT. Its protein is CSVQTGIGYQPQHF.

CDR3 coding DNA: TGTGCCAGCAGCCCCAGGGCTCATACGCAGTATTTT. Amino acids: CASSPRAHTQYF. The gene calls are TRBV6-5 and TRBJ2-3; D perhaps matches TRBD1 (5 bases). V lost 6 bases, J lost 7 bases, and 11 bases lay in between. CDR1 and CDR2 (germline): MNHEY, SVGAGI. The CDR3 spans 12 residues.

J is TRBJ2-5 and V is TRBV30; 10 nucleotides agree with TRBD2. The CDR3 totals 13 residues. Trimming took 1 base from V and 7 from J; bases not matched to a gene: 3. Per germline, CDR1 GTSNPN and CDR2 SVGIG (reference sequence). The CDR3 coding sequence is TGTGCCTGGAGTGGGATAGCGGGGGGGACCCAGTACTTC. Amino acid sequence: CAWSGIAGGTQYF.

This clone was counted a single time. The chain carries TRBV29-1 and TRBJ2-7, with 7 bases fitting TRBD2. CDR3 size: 13 residues. Germline CDR1 is SQVTM and CDR2 is ANQGSEA. The V and J ends lost 7 bases and 6 bases, in that order; junction bases with no gene match: 12. DNA for the CDR3: TGCAGCGCGAGTCGGACGGGGGGAGGCGAGCAGTACTTC. Its translation: CSASRTGGGEQYF.

The V call is TRBV5-4, the J call TRBJ2-7; TRBD2 might be the D (6 bases). Germline CDR1 is SGHNT and CDR2 is YYREEE (reference sequence). The V and J ends lost 0 bases and 0 bases respectively, with 7 bases between them. CDR3 length: 14 amino acids. The CDR3 reads CASSLDGSSYEQYF. CDR3 DNA: TGTGCCAGCAGCTTGGACGGGAGCTCCTACGAGCAGTACTTC.

The J gene is TRBJ1-6, the V gene TRBV7-2; D possibly corresponds to TRBD1 (5 bases). Germline CDR1 reads SGHTA; CDR2 reads FQGNSA. The CDR3 loop spans 14 amino acids. The V gene lost 4 bases and the J gene lost 13 bases, with 17 bases spanning the gap. CDR3 in DNA: TGTGCCAGCAGCTACCGACGAGGGGCTCGTCCCCTCCACTTT. The encoded protein is CASSYRRGARPLHF.

The chain has TRBV5-1 and TRBJ2-3; TRBD1 or TRBD2 may be the D gene (5 bases each). This CDR3 region has 17 residues. Trimming stripped 0 bases from V and 2 bases from J, with 16 bases between. Germline V gene lookup returns CDR1 SGHRS and CDR2 YFSETQ. The CDR3 DNA sequence: TGCGCCAGCAGCTTGGTTGGGCAGACAGACTACACAGATACGCAGTATTTT. As protein: CASSLVGQTDYTDTQYF.